One T cell receptor beta chain is described in this entry. Antigen unknown. Germline CDR1 is SQVTM and CDR2 is ANQGSEA. Germline trimming cut 0 bases from V and 9 bases from J; bases unmatched to any gene: 1. This CDR3 contains 11 residues. Clones were read by immunoSEQ multiplex PCR, and TCRdb kept only the in-frame ones, dropping some. Here the sample spans about 150,000 clones, 94% being singletons. The data belong to a study of T cell responses to AZD1222 COVID-19 vaccine. Study-wide findings and caveats: The repertoires were collected only after the peak T cell response. A mostly white British donor set with more females was recruited, and clonal diversity was possibly underestimated. The study found Spike-specific TCR breadth and depth rose after two AZD1222 doses. Spike was spanned by vaccine-associated CD4 TCRs, which were dominant at 160-218 and 743-854.

This chain connects TRBV29-1 to TRBJ1-1; 7 bases agree with TRBD1. The sequenced sample was peripheral blood, obtained on day 0 of AZD1222 vaccination. This clonotype originated in an adult in good health. CDR3 in DNA: TGCAGCGTTGAAGAGGACAGGAAAGCTTTCTTT. It specifies CSVEEDRKAFF.